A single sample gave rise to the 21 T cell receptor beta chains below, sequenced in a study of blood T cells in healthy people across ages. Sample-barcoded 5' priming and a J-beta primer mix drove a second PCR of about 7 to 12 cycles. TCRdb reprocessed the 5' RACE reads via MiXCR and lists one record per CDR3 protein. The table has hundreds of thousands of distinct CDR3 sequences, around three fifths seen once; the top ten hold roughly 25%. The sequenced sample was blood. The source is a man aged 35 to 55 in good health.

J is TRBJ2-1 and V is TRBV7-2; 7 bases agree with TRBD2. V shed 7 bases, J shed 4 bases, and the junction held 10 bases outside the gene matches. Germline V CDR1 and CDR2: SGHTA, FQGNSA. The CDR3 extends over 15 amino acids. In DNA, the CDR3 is TGTGCCAGCAACTTTAGCCGTAGCGGGTACAATGAGCAGTTCTTC. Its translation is CASNFSRSGYNEQFF.

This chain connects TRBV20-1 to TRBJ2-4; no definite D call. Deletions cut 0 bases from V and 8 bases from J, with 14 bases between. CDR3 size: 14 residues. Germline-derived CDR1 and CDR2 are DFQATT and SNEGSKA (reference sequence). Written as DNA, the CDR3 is TGCAGTGCTAGAGAGGGCTTGGCAAGGGACATTCAGTACTTC. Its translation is CSAREGLARDIQYF.

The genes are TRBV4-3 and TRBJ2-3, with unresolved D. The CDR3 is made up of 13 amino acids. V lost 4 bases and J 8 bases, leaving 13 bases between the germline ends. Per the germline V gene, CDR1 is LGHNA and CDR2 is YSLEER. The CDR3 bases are TGCGCCAGCAGCCCATCCGAATTAAGTACGCAGTATTTT. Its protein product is CASSPSELSTQYF.

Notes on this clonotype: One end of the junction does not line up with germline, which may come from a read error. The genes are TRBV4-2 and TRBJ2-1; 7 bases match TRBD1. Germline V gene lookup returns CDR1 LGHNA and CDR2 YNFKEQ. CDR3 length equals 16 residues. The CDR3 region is CASSQAGQVSYNEQFF. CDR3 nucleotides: TGTGCCAGCAGCCAAGCTGGACAGGTCTCCTACAACGAGCAGTTCTTC.

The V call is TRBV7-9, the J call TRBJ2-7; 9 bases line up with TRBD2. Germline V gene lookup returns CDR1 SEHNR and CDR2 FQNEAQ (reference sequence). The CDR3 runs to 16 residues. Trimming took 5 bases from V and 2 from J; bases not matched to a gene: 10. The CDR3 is CASSPSGGGRAYEQYF. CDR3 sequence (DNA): TGTGCCAGCAGCCCCTCAGGTGGCGGGAGGGCCTACGAGCAGTACTTC.

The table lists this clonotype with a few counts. The CDR3 bases are TGCGCCAGCAGCCAACGGGACAGTGCAGGCTACACCTTC. Translation gives CASSQRDSAGYTF. The genes are TRBV4-1 and TRBJ1-2, with 7 positions matching TRBD1. CDR3 length: 13 residues. From germline, CDR1 is MGHRA and CDR2 YSYEKL. Germline trimming cut 2 bases from V and 8 bases from J; bases unmatched to any gene: 5.

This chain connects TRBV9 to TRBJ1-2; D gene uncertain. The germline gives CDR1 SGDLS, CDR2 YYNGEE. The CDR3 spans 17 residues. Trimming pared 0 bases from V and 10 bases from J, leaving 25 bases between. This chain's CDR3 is CASSVESVGQRFDNYTF. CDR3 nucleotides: TGTGCCAGCAGCGTAGAATCGGTTGGGCAGCGGTTTGACAACTACACCTTC.

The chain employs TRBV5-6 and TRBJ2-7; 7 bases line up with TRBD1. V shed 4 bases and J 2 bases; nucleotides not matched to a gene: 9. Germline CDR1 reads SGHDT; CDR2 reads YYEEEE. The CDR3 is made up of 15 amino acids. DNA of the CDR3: TGTGCCAGCAGCCCAACGGACAGGAACGCCTACGAGCAGTACTTC. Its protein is CASSPTDRNAYEQYF.

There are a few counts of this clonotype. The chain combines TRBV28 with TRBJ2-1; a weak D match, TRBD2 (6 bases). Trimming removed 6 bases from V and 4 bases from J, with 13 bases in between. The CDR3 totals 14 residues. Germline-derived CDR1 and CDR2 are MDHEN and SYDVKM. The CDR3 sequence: CASSEYGGYNEQFF. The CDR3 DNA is TGTGCCAGCAGCGAATACGGAGGGTACAATGAGCAGTTCTTC.

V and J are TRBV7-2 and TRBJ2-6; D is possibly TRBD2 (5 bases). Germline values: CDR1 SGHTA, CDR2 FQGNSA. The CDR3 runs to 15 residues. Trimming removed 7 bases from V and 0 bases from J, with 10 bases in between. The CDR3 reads CASTSGGSGANVLTF. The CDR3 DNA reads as TGTGCCAGCACCTCCGGAGGCTCTGGGGCCAACGTCCTGACTTTC.

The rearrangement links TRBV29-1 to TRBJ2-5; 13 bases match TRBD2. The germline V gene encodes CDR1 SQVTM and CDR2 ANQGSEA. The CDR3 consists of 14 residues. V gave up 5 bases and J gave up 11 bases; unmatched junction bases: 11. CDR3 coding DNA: TGCAGCGTTAGGACTAGCGGGGGCCCAAATGAGCAGTACTTC. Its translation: CSVRTSGGPNEQYF.

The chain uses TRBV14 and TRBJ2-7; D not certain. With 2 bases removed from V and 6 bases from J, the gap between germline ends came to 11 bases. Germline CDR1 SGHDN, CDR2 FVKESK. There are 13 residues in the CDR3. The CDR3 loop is CASSQIPFGEQYF. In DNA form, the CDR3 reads TGTGCCAGCAGCCAAATCCCTTTCGGCGAGCAGTACTTC.

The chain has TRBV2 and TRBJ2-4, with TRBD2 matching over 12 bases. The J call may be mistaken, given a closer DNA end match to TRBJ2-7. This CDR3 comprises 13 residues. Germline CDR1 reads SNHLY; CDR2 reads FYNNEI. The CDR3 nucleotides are TGTGCCAGGCGGACTAGCGGGAACTACGAGCAGTACTTC. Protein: CARRTSGNYEQYF.

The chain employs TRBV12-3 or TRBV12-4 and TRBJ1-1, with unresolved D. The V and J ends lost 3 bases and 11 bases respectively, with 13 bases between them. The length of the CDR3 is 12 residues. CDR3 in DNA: TGTGCCAGCAGTTTCCCCGGAATAATGGCTTTCTTT. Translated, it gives CASSFPGIMAFF.

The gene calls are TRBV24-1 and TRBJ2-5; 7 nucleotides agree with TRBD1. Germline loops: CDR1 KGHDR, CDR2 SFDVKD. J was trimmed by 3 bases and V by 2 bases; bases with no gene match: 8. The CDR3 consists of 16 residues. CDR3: CATSDSAGTAKETQYF. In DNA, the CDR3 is TGTGCCACCAGTGATTCTGCCGGGACAGCGAAAGAGACCCAGTACTTC.

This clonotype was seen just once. The CDR3 region is CASSRDLGEKLFF. The DNA for the CDR3 is TGTGCCAGCAGCCGGGACTTAGGAGAAAAACTGTTTTTT. This chain links TRBV11-1 with TRBJ1-4; tentative D call: TRBD1 (5 bases). Germline V lookup: CDR1 SGHAT, CDR2 FQDESV (reference sequence). The V and J ends lost 5 bases and 8 bases respectively, with 12 bases between them. This CDR3 comprises 13 residues.

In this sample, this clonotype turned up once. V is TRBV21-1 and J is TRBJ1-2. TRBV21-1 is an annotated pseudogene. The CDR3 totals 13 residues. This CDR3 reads CASSWKRHYGYTF. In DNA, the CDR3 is TGTGCCAGCAGTTGGAAGAGGCACTATGGCTACACCTTC.

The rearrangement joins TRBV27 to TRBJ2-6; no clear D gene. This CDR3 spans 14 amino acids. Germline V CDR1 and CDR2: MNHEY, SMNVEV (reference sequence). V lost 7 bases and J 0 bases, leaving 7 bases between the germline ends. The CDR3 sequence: CASTIYSGANVLTF. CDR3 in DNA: TGTGCCAGCACTATCTACTCTGGGGCCAACGTCCTGACTTTC.

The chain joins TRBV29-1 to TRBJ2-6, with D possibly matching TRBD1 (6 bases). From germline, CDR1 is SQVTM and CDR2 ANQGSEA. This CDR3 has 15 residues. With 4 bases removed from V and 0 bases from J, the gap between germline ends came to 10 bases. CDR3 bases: TGCAGCGTTGGGGGACAAAGCTCTGGGGCCAACGTCCTGACTTTC. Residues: CSVGGQSSGANVLTF.

The CDR3 DNA reads as TGTGCCACCAGCAACCGGGCCTTGAGCTACGAGCAGTACTTC. Its translation: CATSNRALSYEQYF. V gene TRBV15 combines with J gene TRBJ2-7, with D uncertain. Trimming removed 4 bases at V and 3 bases at J, with 13 bases between. The CDR3 length is 14 residues. Germline V CDR1 and CDR2: LNHNV, YYDKDF (reference sequence).

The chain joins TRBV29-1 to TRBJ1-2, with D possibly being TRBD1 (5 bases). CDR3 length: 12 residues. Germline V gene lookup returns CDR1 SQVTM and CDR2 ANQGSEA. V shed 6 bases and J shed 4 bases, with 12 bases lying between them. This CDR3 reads CSVDPGLYGYTF. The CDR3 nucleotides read TGCAGCGTGGACCCGGGACTCTATGGCTACACCTTC.